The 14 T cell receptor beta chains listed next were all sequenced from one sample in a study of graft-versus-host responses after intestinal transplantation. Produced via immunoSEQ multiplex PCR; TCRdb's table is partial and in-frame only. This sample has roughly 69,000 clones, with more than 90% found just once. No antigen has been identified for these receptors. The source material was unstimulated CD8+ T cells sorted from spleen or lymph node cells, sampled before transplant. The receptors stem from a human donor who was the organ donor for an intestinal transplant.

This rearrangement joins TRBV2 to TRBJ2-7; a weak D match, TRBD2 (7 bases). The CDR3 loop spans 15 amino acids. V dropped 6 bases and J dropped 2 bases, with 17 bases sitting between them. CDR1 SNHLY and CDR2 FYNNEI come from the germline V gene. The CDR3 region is CASRALGGAAYEQYF. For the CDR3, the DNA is TGTGCCAGCAGGGCCCTGGGGGGGGCAGCCTACGAGCAGTACTTC.

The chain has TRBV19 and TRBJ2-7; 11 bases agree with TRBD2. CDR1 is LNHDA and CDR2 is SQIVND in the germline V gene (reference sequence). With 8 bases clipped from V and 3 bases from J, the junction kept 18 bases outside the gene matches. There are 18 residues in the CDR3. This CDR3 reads CASLRLAGRTPTYYEQYF. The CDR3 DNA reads TGTGCCAGTTTGAGACTAGCGGGGCGAACCCCCACATACTACGAGCAGTACTTC.

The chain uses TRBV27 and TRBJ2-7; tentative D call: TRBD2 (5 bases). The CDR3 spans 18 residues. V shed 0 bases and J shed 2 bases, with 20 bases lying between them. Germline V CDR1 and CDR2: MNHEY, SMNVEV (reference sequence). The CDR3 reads CASSLSPLTDSTTYEQYF. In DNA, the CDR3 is TGTGCCAGCAGTTTATCCCCCCTGACGGACTCGACAACCTACGAGCAGTACTTC.

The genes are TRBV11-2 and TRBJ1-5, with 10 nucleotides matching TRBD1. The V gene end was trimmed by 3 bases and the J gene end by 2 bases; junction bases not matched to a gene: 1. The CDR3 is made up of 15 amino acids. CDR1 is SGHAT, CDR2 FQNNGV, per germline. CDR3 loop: CASSFGTGGNQPQHF. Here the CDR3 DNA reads TGTGCCAGCAGCTTTGGGACAGGGGGCAATCAGCCCCAGCATTTT. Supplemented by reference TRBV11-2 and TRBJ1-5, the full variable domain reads EAGVAQSPRYKIIEKRQSVAFWCNPISGHATLYWYQQILGQGPKLLIQFQNNGVVDDSQLPKDRFSAERLKGVDSTLKIQPAKLEDSAVYLCASSFGTGGNQPQHFGDGTRLSIL.

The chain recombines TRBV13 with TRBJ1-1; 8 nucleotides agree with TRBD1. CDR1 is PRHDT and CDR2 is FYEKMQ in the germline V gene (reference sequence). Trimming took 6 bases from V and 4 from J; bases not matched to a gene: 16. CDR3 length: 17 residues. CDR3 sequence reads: CASSFGRRGRIGTEAFF. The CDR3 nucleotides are TGTGCCAGCAGTTTTGGCCGCAGGGGGCGGATCGGCACTGAAGCTTTCTTT.

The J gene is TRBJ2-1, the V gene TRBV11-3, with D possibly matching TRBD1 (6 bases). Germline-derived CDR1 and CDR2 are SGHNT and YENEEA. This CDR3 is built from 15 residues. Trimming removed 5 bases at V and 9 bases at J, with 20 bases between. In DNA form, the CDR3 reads TGTGCCAGCAGCCCCCCCCCAGGGGTTCTGGGTGAGCAGTTCTTC. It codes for CASSPPPGVLGEQFF.

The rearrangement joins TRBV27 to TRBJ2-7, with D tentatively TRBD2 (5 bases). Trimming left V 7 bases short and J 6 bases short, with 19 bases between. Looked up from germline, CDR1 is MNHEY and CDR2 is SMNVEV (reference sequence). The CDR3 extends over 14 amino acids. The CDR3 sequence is CASNPTSPGSEQYF. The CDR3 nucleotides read TGTGCCAGCAACCCTACTAGTCCGGGTTCCGAGCAGTACTTC.

The CDR3 region is CAWGGYGYTF. The CDR3 DNA reads as TGTGCCTGGGGCGGCTATGGCTACACCTTC. V gene TRBV30 combines with J gene TRBJ1-2; D is undetermined. The V gene's germline CDR1 is GTSNPN and CDR2 SVGIG (reference sequence). CDR3 length: 10 residues. Trimming removed 5 bases from V and 4 bases from J, with 5 bases in between.

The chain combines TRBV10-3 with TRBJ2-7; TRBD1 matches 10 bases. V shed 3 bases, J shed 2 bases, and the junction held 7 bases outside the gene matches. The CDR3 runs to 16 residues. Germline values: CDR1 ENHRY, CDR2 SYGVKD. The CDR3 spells CAISEPRQGATYEQYF. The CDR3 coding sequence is TGTGCCATCAGTGAACCCCGACAGGGGGCTACCTACGAGCAGTACTTC.

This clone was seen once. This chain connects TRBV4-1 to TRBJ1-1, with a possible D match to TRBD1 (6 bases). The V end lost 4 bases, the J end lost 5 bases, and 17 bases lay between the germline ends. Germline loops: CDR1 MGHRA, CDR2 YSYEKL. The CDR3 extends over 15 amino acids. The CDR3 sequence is CASSPGQGRGTEAFF. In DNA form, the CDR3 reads TGCGCCAGCAGCCCCGGGCAGGGAAGGGGGACTGAAGCTTTCTTT.

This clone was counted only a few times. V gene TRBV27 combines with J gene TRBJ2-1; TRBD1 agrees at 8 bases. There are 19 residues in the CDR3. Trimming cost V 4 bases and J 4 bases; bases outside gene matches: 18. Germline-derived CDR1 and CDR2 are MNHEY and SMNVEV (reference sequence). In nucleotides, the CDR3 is TGTGCCAGCAGTTCCCCTCGGGACAGGCGGGGTTTTGTTTACAATGAGCAGTTCTTC. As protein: CASSSPRDRRGFVYNEQFF.

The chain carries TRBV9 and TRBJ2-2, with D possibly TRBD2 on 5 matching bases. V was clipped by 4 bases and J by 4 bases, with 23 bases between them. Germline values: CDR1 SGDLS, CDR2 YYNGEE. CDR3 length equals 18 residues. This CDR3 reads CASSQESAGVWATGELFF. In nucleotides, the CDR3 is TGTGCCAGCAGCCAAGAATCCGCGGGTGTCTGGGCCACCGGGGAGCTGTTTTTT.

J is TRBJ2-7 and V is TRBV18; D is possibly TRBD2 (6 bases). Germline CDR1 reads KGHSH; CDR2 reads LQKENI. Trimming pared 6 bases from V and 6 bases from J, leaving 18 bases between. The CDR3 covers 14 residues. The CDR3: CASSPEGGTGEQYF. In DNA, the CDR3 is TGTGCCAGCTCTCCGGAGGGCGGAACGGGCGAGCAGTACTTC.

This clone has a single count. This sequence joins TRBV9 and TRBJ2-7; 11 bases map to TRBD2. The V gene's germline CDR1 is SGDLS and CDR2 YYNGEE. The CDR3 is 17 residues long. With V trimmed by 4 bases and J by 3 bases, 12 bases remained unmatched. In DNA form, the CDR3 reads TGTGCCAGCAGCACAACATACGAAGGGACTAGCGGCTACGAGCAGTACTTC. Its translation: CASSTTYEGTSGYEQYF.